Listed below are T cell receptor beta chains from one sample, sequenced in a study of blood T cell repertoires in COVID-19. Only in-frame clones appear in the TCRdb table, and some are missing; sequencing was by immunoSEQ multiplex PCR. The data show approximately 210,000 clones, 82% seen once. The sequencing sample was made of peripheral blood. All receptors come from a woman at least 80 years old with acute or convalescent COVID-19. The CDR3 runs from the conserved cysteine through the conserved F or W. The D gene is left open where the match is weak. The listing skips clone size in some rows; elsewhere it reads once, few, many or a size class.

TRBD1	few	TRBV6-2/TRBV6-3	TRBJ1-6	CASSDLRDRGSPLHF	TGTGCCAGCAGTGACCTGCGAGACAGGGGTTCACCCCTCCACTTT
-	-	TRBV11-3	TRBJ1-1	CASSRHMNTEAFF	TGTGCCAGCAGCCGCCACATGAACACTGAAGCTTTCTTT
-	-	TRBV5-1	TRBJ1-4	CASSLAVNEKLFF	TGCGCCAGCAGCTTGGCTGTGAATGAAAAACTGTTTTTT
-	-	TRBV2	TRBJ1-3	CAAGLNDPRAGNTIYF	TGTGCCGCGGGGCTAAATGACCCTCGGGCTGGAAACACCATATATTTT
TRBD2	-	TRBV9	TRBJ2-2	CASSRTSGGPTGELFF	TGTGCCAGCAGCAGGACTAGCGGGGGCCCAACCGGGGAGCTGTTTTTT
TRBD1	-	TRBV9	TRBJ2-5	CASSVSLPGTGGVEETQYF	TGTGCCAGCAGCGTATCACTGCCCGGGACAGGGGGCGTCGAAGAGACCCAGTACTTC
TRBD2	-	TRBV5-1	TRBJ2-1	CASTQLAGGDHNEQFF	TGCGCCAGCACCCAACTAGCGGGGGGCGATCACAATGAGCAGTTCTTC
TRBD2	-	TRBV7-3	TRBJ2-2	CASSLNSGTTTGELFF	TGTGCCAGCAGCTTAAATAGCGGGACCACCACCGGGGAGCTGTTTTTT
-	-	TRBV9	TRBJ2-2	CASSVVGRTGTGELFF	TGTGCCAGCAGCGTAGTTGGTCGCACAGGGACCGGGGAGCTGTTTTTT
-	-	TRBV4-1	TRBJ1-2	CASSQERGTYGYTF	TGCGCCAGCAGCCAAGAAAGGGGGACCTATGGCTACACCTTC
-	-	TRBV11-2	TRBJ2-1	CASSSIDYFNEQFF	TGTGCCAGCAGCTCCATCGACTACTTTAATGAGCAGTTCTTC
-	-	TRBV6-1	TRBJ1-1	CASSETAGSDTEAFF	TGTGCCAGCAGTGAAACCGCCGGGAGCGACACTGAAGCTTTCTTT
-	-	TRBV5-5	TRBJ2-3	CASSSQGFTDTQYF	TGTGCCAGCAGCTCTCAGGGGTTTACAGATACGCAGTATTTT
-	-	TRBV6-1	TRBJ1-2	CASSEQGTYGYTF	TGTGCCAGCAGTGAACAGGGCACCTATGGCTACACCTTC
TRBD1	once	TRBV6-5	TRBJ1-2	CATRLPGQGHDGYTF	TGTGCCACCAGACTTCCGGGACAGGGGCACGATGGCTACACCTTC
TRBD2	-	TRBV7-9	TRBJ2-3	CASRPSSGGADTQYF	TGTGCCAGCAGACCTTCTAGCGGGGGGGCAGATACGCAGTATTTT
TRBD1	-	TRBV2	TRBJ2-5	CASSLDRQETQYF	TGTGCCAGCAGTCTGGACAGGCAAGAGACCCAGTACTTC
-	-	TRBV29-1	TRBJ1-1	CSVGFAGTEAFF	TGCAGCGTTGGTTTCGCGGGGACTGAAGCTTTCTTT
-	-	TRBV25-1	TRBJ1-6	CASSATLDNSPLHF	TGTGCCAGCAGTGCCACTCTGGATAATTCACCCCTCCACTTT
-	-	TRBV28	TRBJ1-5	CASSLTGTQHF	TGTGCCAGCAGTTTAACGGGGACCCAGCATTTT
TRBD1	-	TRBV18	TRBJ1-3	CASSPYGTELNTIYF	TGTGCCAGCTCACCTTACGGGACAGAGCTAAACACCATATATTTT
TRBD1	-	TRBV9	TRBJ1-5	CASGPTGNQPQHF	TGTGCCAGCGGACCGACAGGGAATCAGCCCCAGCATTTT
-	-	TRBV10-3	TRBJ2-5	CATNPDRFQETQYF	TGTGCCACTAATCCGGACAGATTCCAAGAGACCCAGTACTTC
-	-	TRBV6-5	TRBJ1-3	CASRAGGGGNTIYF	TGTGCCAGCAGGGCCGGAGGAGGTGGAAACACCATATATTTT
TRBD1	-	TRBV7-9	TRBJ1-6	CASSWTGTNSPLHF	TGTGCCAGCAGCTGGACAGGCACTAATTCACCCCTCCACTTT
TRBD1	-	TRBV5-6	TRBJ1-2	CASSPGGPGYTF	TGTGCCAGCAGCCCAGGGGGCCCCGGCTACACCTTC